Shown below are 17 T cell receptor beta chains from a single sample sequenced in a study of T cell repertoires in cytomegalovirus infection. TCRdb recomputed calls from the reads with MiXCR, one row per CDR3 protein. The sample shows 900,000 to 950,000 distinct CDR3 sequences, 25% to 40% of them seen only once. No antigens are known for them. The specimen comprised cultured CD8+ T cells from PBMCs, sampled from culture after CMV antigen stimulation. All receptors derive from a human donor in good health (CMV status not recorded). Some clones in this sample may be carry-over from other donors' samples.

The J gene is TRBJ2-7, the V gene TRBV15, with D uncertain. Trimming cost V 1 base and J 0 bases, with 10 bases left between them. The length of the CDR3 is 15 residues. The germline gives CDR1 LNHNV, CDR2 YYDKDF (reference sequence). The CDR3: CATSRVGAISYEQYF. The CDR3 region has the DNA TGTGCCACCAGCAGAGTGGGCGCCATCTCCTACGAGCAGTACTTC.

The chain combines TRBV7-6 with TRBJ1-1; possible D gene TRBD1, 6 bases. CDR1 is SGHVS and CDR2 is FNYEAQ in the germline V gene. The CDR3 extends over 15 amino acids. The V gene lost 5 bases and the J gene lost 1 base, with 14 bases spanning the gap. Written as DNA, the CDR3 is TGTGCCAGCAGCGTTGAGGGGGGCGGGAACACTGAAGCTTTCTTT. This codes for CASSVEGGGNTEAFF. The variable domain in full, with the rest retrieved from reference TRBV7-6 and TRBJ1-1, is GAGVSQSPRYKVTKRGQDVALRCDPISGHVSLYWYRQALGQGPEFLTYFNYEAQQDKSGLPNDRFSAERPEGSISTLTIQRTEQRDSAMYRCASSVEGGGNTEAFFGQGTRLTVV.

This sequence joins TRBV27 and TRBJ1-2, with D possibly TRBD1 on 6 matching bases. CDR3 length: 18 residues. Trimming shortened V by 0 bases and J by 5 bases, and 22 bases separated the two germline ends. The germline CDR1 and CDR2 sequences are MNHEY and SMNVEV (reference sequence). CDR3 nucleotides: TGTGCCAGCAGTTTATCCCCACCCACCTACAGGGAGAATTATGGCTACACCTTC. Translation: CASSLSPPTYRENYGYTF.

This clonotype was observed a few times. The chain joins TRBV6-1 to TRBJ2-7; no firm D call. Trimming removed 5 bases at V and 0 bases at J, with 17 bases between. CDR3 length: 16 residues. The germline CDR1 and CDR2 sequences are MNHNS and SASEGT. CDR3 sequence reads: CASSLGNSVGSYEQYV. In DNA, the CDR3 is TGTGCCAGCAGTTTGGGCAACTCTGTCGGCTCCTACGAGCAGTACGTC.

This clonotype was detected only once. An end of the junction does not agree with germline; a read error may underlie this. The V and J genes are TRBV28 and TRBJ2-1, with D unresolved. CDR3 length equals 12 residues. Germline CDR1 MDHEN, CDR2 SYDVKM. As DNA, the CDR3 is TGTGCCAACAGTTTATCCATCAATGAGCAGTTCTTC. This translates into CANSLSINEQFF.

The chain carries TRBV10-3 and TRBJ2-7; D gene ambiguous. The CDR3 is made up of 14 amino acids. Germline assignment: CDR1 ENHRY and CDR2 SYGVKD. Between the trimmed V and J ends, which lost 5 bases and 7 bases, there was a span of 18 bases. CDR3 sequence (DNA): TGTGCCATCAGTCCCGTAGGCGTGGGCTGGGAGCAGTACGTC. Amino acids: CAISPVGVGWEQYV.

CDR3 DNA sequence: TGCGCCAGCAGCCAATTGAAAAGCTCCTATAATTCACCCCTCCACTTT. Its protein product is CASSQLKSSYNSPLHF. V gene TRBV4-3 combines with J gene TRBJ1-6, with D uncertain. The CDR3 is 16 amino acids. The V gene lost 2 bases and the J gene lost 0 bases, with 8 bases spanning the gap. Germline values: CDR1 LGHNA, CDR2 YSLEER.

The V call is TRBV5-1, the J call TRBJ1-1, with a tentative D call TRBD1 (6 bases). V was clipped by 4 bases and J by 3 bases, with 13 bases between them. This CDR3 is built from 14 residues. Per germline, CDR1 SGHRS and CDR2 YFSETQ. CDR3 residues: CASSAGDLDTEAFF. The CDR3 DNA reads TGCGCCAGCAGCGCAGGGGATTTGGACACTGAAGCTTTCTTT.

This clonotype came up a few times. This chain connects TRBV28 to TRBJ1-1; the D is unclear. The CDR3 length is 16 residues. The V and J ends lost 2 bases and 0 bases respectively, with 13 bases between them. Germline V lookup: CDR1 MDHEN, CDR2 SYDVKM. Here the CDR3 reads CASSLPPGSMNTEAFF. The CDR3 DNA follows: TGTGCCAGCAGTTTACCCCCCGGCAGCATGAACACTGAAGCTTTCTTT. Looking up the rest from reference TRBV28 and TRBJ1-1 gives the full variable domain: DVKVTQSSRYLVKRTGEKVFLECVQDMDHENMFWYRQDPGLGLRLIYFSYDVKMKEKGDIPEGYSVSREKKERFSLILESASTNQTSMYLCASSLPPGSMNTEAFFGQGTRLTVV.

This sequence joins TRBV6-6 and TRBJ2-2; no definite D call. The germline gives CDR1 MNHNY, CDR2 SVGAGI (reference sequence). The V gene lost 8 bases and the J gene lost 6 bases, with 19 bases spanning the gap. The CDR3 contains 15 residues. The CDR3 DNA is TGTGCCAGCTCAAGGATTGGACCGGGCGCCGGGGAGCTGTTTTTT. This codes for CASSRIGPGAGELFF.

This clonotype was counted between two and nine times. CDR3: CATSRMGGAERIYQETQYF. The CDR3 region has the DNA TGTGCCACCAGCAGAATGGGGGGGGCGGAGAGGATTTACCAAGAGACCCAGTACTTC. The chain recombines TRBV15 with TRBJ2-5, with D maybe TRBD2 (7 bases). This CDR3 has 19 residues. Trimming took off 2 bases at V and 0 bases at J, with 22 bases between the two ends. Germline V CDR1 and CDR2: LNHNV, YYDKDF (reference sequence).

CDR3 bases: TGTGCCAGCAGCCCCGGGGTTCTCGGGGAGACCCAGTACTTC. It encodes CASSPGVLGETQYF. The J gene is TRBJ2-5, the V gene TRBV7-3, with D maybe TRBD2 (5 bases). The CDR3 totals 14 residues. The V gene's germline CDR1 is SGHTA and CDR2 FQGTGA. Trimming took off 5 bases at V and 5 bases at J, with 15 bases between the two ends.

The chain uses TRBV9 and TRBJ1-3; D is perhaps TRBD1 (5 bases). CDR3 size: 16 residues. V was trimmed by 2 bases and J by 0 bases, leaving 12 bases between them. Germline V gene data show CDR1 as SGDLS and CDR2 as YYNGEE. The chain's CDR3 is CASSVSGLSSGNTIYF. The CDR3, as DNA: TGTGCCAGCAGCGTGTCGGGACTCAGCTCTGGAAACACCATATATTTT.

This sequence joins TRBV4-2 and TRBJ1-1; TRBD1 might be the D (5 bases). V was cut by 0 bases and J by 1 base, with 15 bases left in between. The CDR3 has 17 residues. CDR1 and CDR2 from the germline V gene are LGHNA and YNFKEQ. The CDR3 coding sequence is TGTGCCAGCAGCCAAGAATTAGGTGGGGGGTGGAACACTGAAGCTTTCTTT. This encodes CASSQELGGGWNTEAFF.

This clonotype has just a few counts. The gene calls are TRBV27 and TRBJ1-2; the D gene is possibly TRBD1 (6 bases). Germline V gene data show CDR1 as MNHEY and CDR2 as SMNVEV (reference sequence). CDR3 length: 15 residues. V was pared by 5 bases and J by 8 bases, with 21 bases between. The CDR3 DNA is TGTGCCAGCAGTCCATCCCGAGGAGGGGGGAGAGGCTACACCTTC. Protein: CASSPSRGGGRGYTF.

The genes are TRBV27 and TRBJ2-5, with D perhaps being TRBD1 or TRBD2 (5 bases each). Deletions cut 0 bases from V and 4 bases from J, with 9 bases between. Germline-derived CDR1 and CDR2 are MNHEY and SMNVEV (reference sequence). The CDR3 runs to 14 residues. CDR3 region: CASSLSVGGETQYF. The CDR3 nucleotides are TGTGCCAGCAGTTTATCGGTTGGGGGAGAGACCCAGTACTTC.

The V call is TRBV20-1, the J call TRBJ1-5; D ambiguous. CDR3 length equals 15 residues. The V and J ends lost 5 bases and 5 bases respectively, with 19 bases between them. Germline V CDR1 and CDR2: DFQATT, SNEGSKA (reference sequence). This CDR3 is CSARSYPISYQPQHF. Written as DNA, the CDR3 is TGCAGTGCTCGAAGCTACCCCATATCCTATCAGCCCCAGCATTTT.